A selection of T cell receptor beta chains follows, all from one sample in a study of cytomegalovirus exposure and HLA in healthy donors. TCRdb keeps only in-frame clones here, not all; method: immunoSEQ multiplex PCR. The sample consists of 150,000 to 250,000 clones, roughly four fifths of them appearing once. The sequencing input was PBMCs. These receptors were obtained from a boy between 2 and 15 years old in good health and CMV-seronegative. The CDR3 runs from the conserved cysteine through the conserved F or W. D genes are given only for firm matches. The listing skips clone size in some rows; elsewhere it reads once, few, many or a size class.

CDR3 length: 13; D gene: TRBD2; J gene: TRBJ2-5; V gene: TRBV6-5; clone size: .; CDR3 DNA: TGTGCCAGCCGGGGTTATAGCGGGGAGACCCAGTACTTC; CDR3 protein: CASRGYSGETQYF
CDR3 length: 16; D gene: .; J gene: TRBJ2-5; V gene: TRBV7-2; clone size: once; CDR3 DNA: TGTGCCAGCAGCCCTAGCGTGTATAGGGGGCCTCAGACCCAGTACTTC; CDR3 protein: CASSPSVYRGPQTQYF
CDR3 length: 16; D gene: .; J gene: TRBJ2-3; V gene: TRBV5-4; clone size: .; CDR3 DNA: TGTGCCAGCAGCTTGGGTGGCGGGGCCAGCACAGATACGCAGTATTTT; CDR3 protein: CASSLGGGASTDTQYF
CDR3 length: 14; D gene: .; J gene: TRBJ1-5; V gene: TRBV1; clone size: .; CDR3 DNA: TGCACCAGCAGCCGCGGGACAGGGGACCAGCCCCAGCATTTT; CDR3 protein: CTSSRGTGDQPQHF
CDR3 length: 15; D gene: TRBD1; J gene: TRBJ2-5; V gene: TRBV2; clone size: .; CDR3 DNA: TGTGCCAGCAGTCCTGAGGGACAGGGCAGCGAGACCCAGTACTTC; CDR3 protein: CASSPEGQGSETQYF
CDR3 length: 16; D gene: TRBD2; J gene: TRBJ2-2; V gene: TRBV9; clone size: .; CDR3 DNA: TGTGCCAGCAGCGTAGAAAGCGGGGGGCTACGCGGGGAGCTGTTTTTT; CDR3 protein: CASSVESGGLRGELFF
CDR3 length: 15; D gene: TRBD1; J gene: TRBJ1-1; V gene: TRBV4-3; clone size: few; CDR3 DNA: TGCGCCAGCAGCCAAGATTGGAGAGGGGGCGCGGGAGCTTTCTTT; CDR3 protein: CASSQDWRGGAGAFF
CDR3 length: 12; D gene: TRBD1; J gene: TRBJ1-5; V gene: TRBV2; clone size: few; CDR3 DNA: TGTGCCAGCCAAGACAGGGGTCAGCCCCAGCATTTT; CDR3 protein: CASQDRGQPQHF
CDR3 length: 16; D gene: .; J gene: TRBJ2-6; V gene: TRBV9; clone size: .; CDR3 DNA: TGTGCCAGCAGCTTTAGACTAGACTCTGGGGCCAACGTCCTGACTTTC; CDR3 protein: CASSFRLDSGANVLTF
CDR3 length: 14; D gene: .; J gene: TRBJ1-5; V gene: TRBV7-2; clone size: .; CDR3 DNA: TGTGCCAGCAGCTCCAGACAGGGCAATCAGCCCCAGCATTTT; CDR3 protein: CASSSRQGNQPQHF
CDR3 length: 15; D gene: TRBD1; J gene: TRBJ2-3; V gene: TRBV5-1; clone size: .; CDR3 DNA: TGCGCCAGCAGCTTGGATAGGGGGCTGGCAGATACGCAGTATTTT; CDR3 protein: CASSLDRGLADTQYF
CDR3 length: 16; D gene: .; J gene: TRBJ1-6; V gene: TRBV11-2; clone size: .; CDR3 DNA: TGTGCCAGCAGGGGCCTAAAGCAGGGAGGTAATTCACCCCTCCACTTT; CDR3 protein: CASRGLKQGGNSPLHF
CDR3 length: 17; D gene: .; J gene: TRBJ2-3; V gene: TRBV19; clone size: once; CDR3 DNA: TGTGCCAGTAGTATCCCAGGGGCGGAGCAGAGCACAGATACGCAGTATTTT; CDR3 protein: CASSIPGAEQSTDTQYF
CDR3 length: 13; D gene: .; J gene: TRBJ1-1; V gene: TRBV14; clone size: few; CDR3 DNA: TGTGCCAGCAGCCAAGATCTGGCCACTGAAGCTTTCTTT; CDR3 protein: CASSQDLATEAFF
CDR3 length: 14; D gene: .; J gene: TRBJ2-3; V gene: TRBV7-7; clone size: once; CDR3 DNA: TGTGCTAGCAGCTTAGATAGCCACACAGATACGCAGTATTTT; CDR3 protein: CASSLDSHTDTQYF
CDR3 length: 12; D gene: .; J gene: TRBJ2-7; V gene: TRBV7-9; clone size: .; CDR3 DNA: TGTGCCAGCAGCCCACAGGGTGGGGAGCAGTACTTC; CDR3 protein: CASSPQGGEQYF
CDR3 length: 14; D gene: .; J gene: TRBJ2-2; V gene: TRBV7-9; clone size: .; CDR3 DNA: TGTGCCAGCAGCTTGGGAGCGAACACCGGGGAGCTGTTTTTT; CDR3 protein: CASSLGANTGELFF
CDR3 length: 14; D gene: .; J gene: TRBJ1-2; V gene: TRBV4-2; clone size: few; CDR3 DNA: TGTGCCAGCAGCCAAGGTGGGGGCGGCTATGGCTACACCTTC; CDR3 protein: CASSQGGGGYGYTF
CDR3 length: 15; D gene: TRBD2; J gene: TRBJ2-1; V gene: TRBV7-9; clone size: .; CDR3 DNA: TGTGCCAGCAGCGTTAGCGGGGGGTCCTACAATGAGCAGTTCTTC; CDR3 protein: CASSVSGGSYNEQFF
CDR3 length: 13; D gene: .; J gene: TRBJ2-7; V gene: TRBV11-1; clone size: .; CDR3 DNA: TGTGCCAGCAGCTTAGACAGGAGTGATGAGCAGTACTTC; CDR3 protein: CASSLDRSDEQYF
CDR3 length: 14; D gene: .; J gene: TRBJ2-2; V gene: TRBV7-6; clone size: .; CDR3 DNA: TGTGCCAGCAGCCCGCTTAGTTACGCCGGGGAGCTGTTTTTT; CDR3 protein: CASSPLSYAGELFF
CDR3 length: 15; D gene: .; J gene: TRBJ1-3; V gene: TRBV7-9; clone size: few; CDR3 DNA: TGTGCCAGCAGCTTACGGGAGGGCTCTGGAAACACCATATATTTT; CDR3 protein: CASSLREGSGNTIYF
CDR3 length: 13; D gene: .; J gene: TRBJ1-1; V gene: TRBV11-2; clone size: few; CDR3 DNA: TGTGCCAGCAGCTTAGCGGCGGAACTACAAGCTTTCTTT; CDR3 protein: CASSLAAELQAFF
CDR3 length: 14; D gene: .; J gene: TRBJ2-3; V gene: TRBV7-3; clone size: .; CDR3 DNA: TGTGCCAGCAGCTTAGGGGGGACGACAGATACGCAGTATTTT; CDR3 protein: CASSLGGTTDTQYF